This entry features one T cell receptor beta chain sequence. The entry originates in a study of blood T cell repertoires in COVID-19. Background on the study: Sources were T cells, B-cell-depleted T cells, or PBMCs; the material itself was cDNA or gDNA.

The CDR3 covers 17 residues. Unmatched junction bases numbered 13, after V lost 4 bases and J lost 8 bases. The germline CDR1 and CDR2 sequences are SGHDN and FVKESK. The protocol was immunoSEQ multiplex PCR, while the TCRdb copy is restricted to in-frame clones and leaves out a portion. The table has about 74,000 clones, 85% to 90% seen once; the top ten hold under 2%. The origin of this receptor is a woman aged 80 or over with active or convalescent COVID-19. Material: peripheral blood. V gene TRBV14 combines with J gene TRBJ1-4, with 10 bases identical to TRBD1. CDR3 DNA: TGTGCCAGCAGCCGTGCCGGGACAGGGGTCACCGGGGAAAAACTGTTTTTT. It encodes CASSRAGTGVTGEKLFF.